One and the same sample provided the 29 T cell receptor beta chains below, sequenced in a study of CD8 T cells in ankylosing spondylitis. Study-level results: A TCR beta motif of under ten highly homologous variants seemed to mark ankylosing spondylitis blood.

MiXCR, applied by TCRdb to the 5' RACE reads, yields one record per CDR3 protein. The profile shows a few hundred thousand distinct CDR3 sequences, around 6.6% of them singletons. For these receptors, no antigen is known. The sequencing sample was made of blood, either unsorted or a sorted T cell fraction (not recorded which). Source of these receptors: a male donor with ankylosing spondylitis.

The table lists this clonotype with many counts. The chain is built from TRBV20-1 and TRBJ2-7; perhaps TRBD1 as D (5 bases). Germline V lookup: CDR1 DFQATT, CDR2 SNEGSKA (reference sequence). The V and J ends lost 0 bases and 3 bases respectively, with 15 bases between them. This CDR3 is 15 amino acids long. The CDR3 is CSARDLRQGLYEQYF. The DNA for the CDR3 is TGCAGTGCTAGAGATCTTCGGCAGGGTCTCTACGAGCAGTACTTC.

This clonotype occurred many times. The genes are TRBV11-2 and TRBJ2-1, with D perhaps TRBD2 (6 bases). There are 17 residues in the CDR3. Germline-derived CDR1 and CDR2 are SGHAT and FQNNGV. V lost 4 bases and J 6 bases, leaving 22 bases between the germline ends. The CDR3 here is CASSSHPSGGAGNEQFF. CDR3 coding DNA: TGTGCCAGCAGCTCCCATCCCTCCGGCGGAGCGGGCAATGAGCAGTTCTTC. Filled out from reference TRBV11-2 and TRBJ2-1, the complete variable domain reads EAGVAQSPRYKIIEKRQSVAFWCNPISGHATLYWYQQILGQGPKLLIQFQNNGVVDDSQLPKDRFSAERLKGVDSTLKIQPAKLEDSAVYLCASSSHPSGGAGNEQFFGPGTRLTVL.

This clonotype was recorded at least ten times. The V call is TRBV4-3, the J call TRBJ2-2; D is unclear. Germline V CDR1 and CDR2: LGHNA, YSLEER. The CDR3 is made up of 15 amino acids. The ends were cut back, 4 bases at V and 2 bases at J, with 11 bases in the middle. CDR3 in amino acids: CASSRGTVNTGELFF. CDR3 nucleotides: TGCGCCAGCAGCCGTGGAACGGTTAACACCGGGGAGCTGTTTTTT.

The chain employs TRBV24-1 and TRBJ2-3; D not certain. V was shortened by 2 bases and J by 2 bases, with 19 bases between the two germline ends. Germline V gene sequence: CDR1 KGHDR, CDR2 SFDVKD. This CDR3 spans 18 amino acids. In DNA form, the CDR3 reads TGTGCCACCAGTGATTCGATCCCCTTCGGCAGCTTCACAGATACGCAGTATTTT. Translation gives CATSDSIPFGSFTDTQYF.

V gene TRBV7-6 combines with J gene TRBJ1-1; 10 nucleotides agree with TRBD1. V shed 5 bases and J 4 bases; nucleotides not matched to a gene: 7. CDR1 and CDR2 (germline): SGHVS, FNYEAQ. The CDR3 runs to 15 residues. The CDR3 region is CASSALTGGGTEAFF. The CDR3 nucleotides read TGTGCCAGCAGCGCCCTGACAGGGGGCGGCACTGAAGCTTTCTTT.

This clonotype was counted many times. This sequence joins TRBV12-3 or TRBV12-4 and TRBJ2-1; D not resolved. The length of the CDR3 is 11 residues. V gave up 1 base and J gave up 10 bases, with 5 bases separating them. The CDR3 nucleotides read TGTGCCAGCAGTTTAGGGGAAGAGCAGTTCTTC. Its translation: CASSLGEEQFF.

This chain connects TRBV14 to TRBJ1-1; D is perhaps TRBD1 (5 bases). The CDR3 covers 12 residues. Germline V gene sequence: CDR1 SGHDN, CDR2 FVKESK. V dropped 7 bases and J dropped 1 base, with 7 bases sitting between them. CDR3 protein: CASTDRNTEAFF. CDR3 coding DNA: TGTGCCAGCACCGACAGGAACACTGAAGCTTTCTTT.

This clonotype has only a few counts. The chain is built from TRBV5-1 and TRBJ1-1, with D maybe TRBD1 (6 bases). V was pared by 4 bases and J by 5 bases, with 24 bases between. The CDR3 length is 17 residues. In germline, CDR1 is SGHRS, CDR2 YFSETQ. CDR3 DNA: TGCGCCAGCAGCCCGGACATGGCAGGGGAGGATTGGACTGAAGCTTTCTTT. Translating it yields CASSPDMAGEDWTEAFF.

The rearrangement links TRBV5-6 to TRBJ1-2; D is perhaps TRBD1 (6 bases). V was shortened by 2 bases and J by 6 bases, with 17 bases between the two germline ends. Germline-derived CDR1 and CDR2 are SGHDT and YYEEEE. The CDR3 sequence is 15 residues long. This CDR3 reads CASSLYAGGHHGYTF. The CDR3 DNA sequence: TGTGCCAGCAGCTTATATGCTGGGGGCCACCATGGCTACACCTTC. Filled out from reference TRBV5-6 and TRBJ1-2, the complete variable domain reads DAGVTQSPTHLIKTRGQQVTLRCSPKSGHDTVSWYQQALGQGPQFIFQYYEEEERQRGNFPDRFSGHQFPNYSSELNVNALLLGDSALYLCASSLYAGGHHGYTFGSGTRLTVV.

This clonotype was detected many times. The genes are TRBV9 and TRBJ2-3; D may be TRBD1 or TRBD2 (6 bases each). Germline V lookup: CDR1 SGDLS, CDR2 YYNGEE. V shed 4 bases and J shed 3 bases, with 12 bases lying between them. The CDR3 length is 14 residues. CDR3 sequence reads: CASSTGGPTDTQYF. CDR3 nucleotides: TGTGCCAGCAGCACTGGGGGGCCTACAGATACGCAGTATTTT.

This clonotype was seen ten or more times. The chain links TRBV2 to TRBJ1-3, with D uncertain. Per the germline V gene, CDR1 is SNHLY and CDR2 is FYNNEI. The CDR3 sequence is 13 residues long. V shed 2 bases and J shed 7 bases, with 9 bases lying between them. The CDR3 protein is CASSENPFNTIYF. Written as DNA, the CDR3 is TGTGCCAGCAGTGAAAACCCTTTCAACACCATATATTTT.

The chain recombines TRBV20-1 with TRBJ2-7; D may match TRBD1 or TRBD2 (5 bases each). Germline V lookup: CDR1 DFQATT, CDR2 SNEGSKA (reference sequence). CDR3 length equals 14 residues. Trimming removed 0 bases at V and 0 bases at J, with 9 bases between. The CDR3 bases are TGCAGTGCTAGAGATGGGGGTAGCTCCTACGAGCAGTACTTC. Amino acids: CSARDGGSSYEQYF.

In its sample, this clonotype was seen a few times. This chain joins TRBV3-1 and TRBJ1-2; D is unresolved. This CDR3 region has 16 residues. The germline gives CDR1 LGHDT, CDR2 YNNKEL (reference sequence). With 4 bases removed from V and 4 bases from J, the gap between germline ends came to 19 bases. The CDR3 nucleotides read TGTGCCAGCAGCCGACTGGATACAGAGTACTTCTATGGCTACACCTTC. Translation: CASSRLDTEYFYGYTF.

This clonotype was detected ten times or more. This sequence joins TRBV27 and TRBJ2-1; TRBD2 agrees at 16 bases. The V gene end was trimmed by 5 bases and the J gene end by 7 bases; junction bases not matched to a gene: 11. Looked up from germline, CDR1 is MNHEY and CDR2 is SMNVEV (reference sequence). There are 18 residues in the CDR3. This CDR3 reads CASSPGLAGGRRRNEQFF. The CDR3, as DNA: TGTGCCAGCAGTCCGGGACTAGCGGGGGGGCGTAGAAGGAATGAGCAGTTCTTC.

This clonotype was found many times. V is TRBV6-2 or TRBV6-3 and J is TRBJ2-1; 9 bases are shared with TRBD2. CDR3 length: 16 amino acids. Germline CDR1 MNHEY, CDR2 SVGEGT. J was trimmed by 4 bases and V by 6 bases; bases with no gene match: 10. CDR3 residues: CASSLFVAGGYNEQFF. DNA for the CDR3: TGTGCCAGCAGCCTATTCGTCGCGGGAGGGTACAATGAGCAGTTCTTC.

At least ten counts were recorded for this clonotype. This chain links TRBV4-3 with TRBJ1-1, with TRBD1 as a possible D gene (6 bases). This CDR3 region has 15 residues. CDR1 LGHNA and CDR2 YSLEER come from the germline V gene. V was shortened by 1 base and J by 3 bases, with 12 bases between the two germline ends. CDR3 amino acids: CASSQGWRGDTEAFF. The CDR3 region has the DNA TGCGCCAGCAGCCAAGGGTGGAGGGGGGACACTGAAGCTTTCTTT.

This clonotype appeared many times. This chain uses TRBV5-5 with TRBJ2-7; tentatively, D is TRBD2 (6 bases). V shed 6 bases and J shed 2 bases, with 15 bases lying between them. The CDR3 runs to 14 residues. CDR1 is SGHKS, CDR2 YYEKEE, per germline (reference sequence). The CDR3 protein is CASTPESGPYEQYF. In nucleotides, the CDR3 is TGTGCCAGCACCCCAGAGAGCGGGCCCTACGAGCAGTACTTC.

This clonotype was counted many times. The V call is TRBV7-9, the J call TRBJ1-1; D is perhaps TRBD1 (6 bases). The CDR3 has 14 residues. Trimming stripped 7 bases from V and 3 bases from J, with 15 bases between. Germline V gene data show CDR1 as SEHNR and CDR2 as FQNEAQ (reference sequence). CDR3: CASILGAGDTEAFF. The CDR3 bases are TGTGCCAGCATATTGGGGGCCGGGGACACTGAAGCTTTCTTT.

This clonotype has a count of ten or more. The rearrangement links TRBV20-1 to TRBJ2-1; a weak D match, TRBD2 (6 bases). Trimming took 3 bases from V and 8 from J, leaving 17 bases between them. This CDR3 spans 14 amino acids. Germline V CDR1 and CDR2: DFQATT, SNEGSKA (reference sequence). The CDR3 protein is CSARTGGGSDEQFF. CDR3 coding DNA: TGCAGTGCTAGGACCGGGGGAGGCTCGGATGAGCAGTTCTTC.

This clonotype was counted only a few times. The genes are TRBV12-3 or TRBV12-4 and TRBJ2-5, with no clear D. The CDR3 contains 13 residues. V lost 0 bases to trimming and J lost 5 bases, with 7 bases between them. This CDR3 is CASSLAGTETQYF. In nucleotides, the CDR3 is TGTGCCAGCAGTTTAGCGGGTACCGAGACCCAGTACTTC.

In its sample, this clonotype was seen many times. This rearrangement joins TRBV7-9 to TRBJ1-1; D is possibly TRBD1 (5 bases). Germline assignment: CDR1 SEHNR and CDR2 FQNEAQ (reference sequence). The V and J ends lost 1 base and 1 base respectively, with 7 bases between them. CDR3 size: 14 residues. As DNA, the CDR3 is TGTGCCAGCAGCTTAGGAGGGGCGAACACTGAAGCTTTCTTT. Its protein is CASSLGGANTEAFF.

This clonotype has more than one count but fewer than ten. CDR3 nucleotides: TGTGCCAGCAGCACCGGCGCAGATACGCAGTATTTT. Its translation: CASSTGADTQYF. V and J are TRBV11-2 and TRBJ2-3; no clear D. In germline, CDR1 is SGHAT, CDR2 FQNNGV. With 5 bases removed from V and 4 bases from J, the gap between germline ends came to 7 bases. CDR3 length: 12 residues.

This clonotype was found a few times. V gene TRBV28 combines with J gene TRBJ2-2; D is uncertain. The CDR3 has 16 residues. CDR1 and CDR2 from the germline V gene are MDHEN and SYDVKM. The V end lost 4 bases, the J end lost 2 bases, and 14 bases lay between the germline ends. In DNA, the CDR3 is TGTGCCAGCAGTTGGATATACCTTACAAACACCGGGGAGCTGTTTTTT. It encodes CASSWIYLTNTGELFF.

This clonotype was seen many times. The chain employs TRBV28 and TRBJ1-1; D remains ambiguous. The CDR3 totals 15 residues. The ends were cut back, 5 bases at V and 0 bases at J, with 13 bases in the middle. The V gene's germline CDR1 is MDHEN and CDR2 SYDVKM. In DNA form, the CDR3 reads TGTGCCAGCAGTCCAAGACTGCTTATGAACACTGAAGCTTTCTTT. As protein: CASSPRLLMNTEAFF.

Ten or more counts support this clonotype. The chain uses TRBV6-5 and TRBJ2-7; the D is unclear. This CDR3 spans 13 amino acids. Trimming shortened V by 2 bases and J by 7 bases, and 12 bases separated the two germline ends. Germline lookup yields CDR1 MNHEY and CDR2 SVGAGI. The CDR3 sequence: CASSYGSLGEQYF. The CDR3 DNA reads TGTGCCAGCAGTTACGGGTCACTTGGAGAGCAGTACTTC.

This clonotype was observed at least ten times. V is TRBV7-2 and J is TRBJ2-7; 7 bases align to TRBD2. Germline V gene data show CDR1 as SGHTA and CDR2 as FQGNSA. The CDR3 is made up of 15 amino acids. V was clipped by 5 bases and J by 3 bases; unmatched bases: 10. The CDR3 DNA sequence: TGTGCCAGCAGCATGCACGGGACTACCTTCTACGAGCAGTACTTC. Protein sequence: CASSMHGTTFYEQYF.

This clonotype appeared many times. J is TRBJ1-1 and V is TRBV6-5; the D gene is possibly TRBD1 (5 bases). There are 13 residues in the CDR3. The germline gives CDR1 MNHEY, CDR2 SVGAGI. The V and J ends lost 6 bases and 8 bases respectively, with 16 bases between them. As DNA, the CDR3 is TGTGCCAGCAGCTATTTGACCGGACACGAAGCTTTCTTT. Protein sequence: CASSYLTGHEAFF.

This chain links TRBV2 with TRBJ2-7; 7 bases match TRBD1. This CDR3 has 14 residues. The V segment lost 7 bases and the J segment 5 bases; nucleotides outside the gene matches: 11. The germline CDR1 and CDR2 sequences are SNHLY and FYNNEI. DNA of the CDR3: TGTGCCAGCAATGGACGACAGGGAAGTGACGAGCAGTACTTC. Translating it yields CASNGRQGSDEQYF.

This clonotype was observed at least ten times. This chain links TRBV7-6 with TRBJ2-5; TRBD2 matches at 8 bases. V was clipped by 4 bases and J by 5 bases; unmatched bases: 24. There are 20 residues in the CDR3. CDR1 and CDR2 (germline): SGHVS, FNYEAQ. The CDR3 reads CASSYYAGLAGTRSVETQYF. CDR3 bases: TGTGCCAGCAGCTATTACGCGGGATTAGCGGGGACCCGTAGTGTCGAGACCCAGTACTTC. Full variable domain (outside the CDR3, taken from reference TRBV7-6 and TRBJ2-5): GAGVSQSPRYKVTKRGQDVALRCDPISGHVSLYWYRQALGQGPEFLTYFNYEAQQDKSGLPNDRFSAERPEGSISTLTIQRTEQRDSAMYRCASSYYAGLAGTRSVETQYFGPGTRLLVL.